Presented here are 7 T cell receptor beta chains from one specimen sequenced in a study of blood T cell repertoires in COVID-19. Method: immunoSEQ multiplex PCR; TCRdb's copy keeps in-frame clones and lacks some. The repertoire includes approximately 400,000 clones, roughly 88% of them detected once, and roughly 12% sits in the top ten. The specimen was peripheral blood. The receptors were sampled from a woman in her forties or fifties with COVID-19, enrolled during active disease.

This clone was detected once. The V gene is TRBV19, the J gene TRBJ1-5, with D possibly TRBD1 on 5 matching bases. This CDR3 contains 16 residues. Germline-derived CDR1 and CDR2 are LNHDA and SQIVND (reference sequence). V lost 0 bases, J lost 7 bases, and 16 bases lay in between. This chain's CDR3 is CASSIDRWGVGQPQHF. CDR3 DNA: TGTGCCAGTAGTATAGATAGATGGGGGGTTGGACAGCCCCAGCATTTT.

This chain joins TRBV7-7 and TRBJ1-3, with 7 bases fitting TRBD1. With V trimmed by 5 bases and J by 2 bases, 9 bases remained unmatched. This CDR3 comprises 16 residues. CDR1 and CDR2 from the germline V gene are SSHAT and FNYEAQ (reference sequence). For the CDR3, the DNA is TGTGCCAGCAGCCCAGGGGGGCTATCGGCTGGAAACACCATATATTTT. This sequence encodes CASSPGGLSAGNTIYF.

The CDR3 reads CASSPQDFQETQYF. The CDR3 nucleotides are TGTGCCAGCAGTCCACAGGATTTTCAAGAGACCCAGTACTTC. V gene TRBV2 combines with J gene TRBJ2-5; possibly TRBD1 for D (5 bases). V was pared by 5 bases and J by 2 bases, with 12 bases between. The CDR3 runs to 14 residues. Germline V gene sequence: CDR1 SNHLY, CDR2 FYNNEI.

The rearrangement uses TRBV6-5 and TRBJ1-3; the D is unclear. Trimming removed 8 bases from V and 0 bases from J, with 14 bases in between. Germline CDR1 reads MNHEY; CDR2 reads SVGAGI. The CDR3 is 15 residues long. CDR3 in amino acids: CASGQATSSGNTIYF. Written as DNA, the CDR3 is TGTGCCAGCGGGCAGGCTACCTCCTCTGGAAACACCATATATTTT.

The J gene is TRBJ1-5, the V gene TRBV29-1; 9 bases are shared with TRBD1. The CDR3 loop spans 15 amino acids. The germline gives CDR1 SQVTM, CDR2 ANQGSEA. With 4 bases clipped from V and 2 bases from J, the junction kept 6 bases outside the gene matches. The DNA for the CDR3 is TGCAGCGTTGGGACAGGGGTCGGAGGCAATCAGCCCCAGCATTTT. This gives the protein CSVGTGVGGNQPQHF.

The gene calls are TRBV5-1 and TRBJ1-2; D might be TRBD1 (6 bases). CDR3 size: 15 residues. The germline gives CDR1 SGHRS, CDR2 YFSETQ. V dropped 4 bases and J dropped 2 bases, with 15 bases sitting between them. The CDR3 is CASSVLGQINYGYTF. For the CDR3, the DNA is TGCGCCAGCAGCGTCCTCGGACAGATCAACTATGGCTACACCTTC.

This chain connects TRBV9 to TRBJ2-3; weak D call: TRBD2 (5 bases). The CDR3 extends over 14 amino acids. Trimming cost V 3 bases and J 1 base, with 9 bases left between them. In germline, CDR1 is SGDLS, CDR2 YYNGEE. The CDR3 region has the DNA TGTGCCAGCAGCGAGGACGGGGGCACAGATACGCAGTATTTT. It codes for CASSEDGGTDTQYF.